This T cell receptor (beta chain) was recorded in a study of regulatory T cells in long-lasting Graves disease. To make TCR beta libraries, researchers used iRepertoire HTBI primers and Arm-PCR of CDR3 regions. In the original analysis: Overall, samples carried 62 TRBV and some 15 TRBJ segments. TCRdb processed the multiplex PCR reads anew with MiXCR; each CDR3 protein has one entry. The V and J calls shown here were made by TCRdb, not taken from the authors' results. Among roughly 490,000 distinct CDR3 sequences listed, 20% to 25% were seen once. Germline-derived CDR1 and CDR2 are LNHDA and SQIVND (reference sequence). There are 17 residues in the CDR3. V gave up 7 bases and J gave up 0 bases, with 19 bases separating them. Findings and caveats of the study: There were preferences for TRBV28, TRBJ1-2 and TRBJ2-5 in persistent disease.

Documented time point: persistent/refractory GD, antithyroid drugs over 5 years with positive TRAb. From PBMCs, RNA was extracted and then used to make the TCR library. All patients originated from an endocrinology department located in Xi'an, China. Only a few counts were recorded for this clonotype. The antigen is undetermined. The source was peripheral blood mononuclear cells (PBMCs), collected when the disease was refractory, from a patient treated with antithyroid drugs. This clonotype was sampled from a female donor with Graves disease. The genes are TRBV19 and TRBJ1-5, with D perhaps TRBD1 (5 bases). Here the CDR3 reads CASMTGIGEHSNQPQHF. For the CDR3, the DNA is TGTGCCAGTATGACTGGGATAGGGGAGCATAGCAATCAGCCCCAGCATTTT.